This T cell receptor (beta chain) was recorded in a study of technical replicates of blood from a handful of donors. Trimming removed 5 bases at V and 0 bases at J, with 10 bases between. Germline-derived CDR1 and CDR2 are MNHNS and SASEGT. The CDR3 runs 14 residues. The protocol was immunoSEQ multiplex PCR, while the TCRdb copy is restricted to in-frame clones and leaves out a portion. The repertoire holds 75,000 to 95,000 clones, with about 91% as singletons. The chain combines TRBV6-1 with TRBJ1-2; D is unclear. The clonotype originates from a human donor in good health. The specimen was T cells isolated from PBMCs. The DNA of the CDR3 is TGTGCCAGCAGTCCGGAGCTGGCTAACTATGGCTACACCTTC. This gives the protein CASSPELANYGYTF.